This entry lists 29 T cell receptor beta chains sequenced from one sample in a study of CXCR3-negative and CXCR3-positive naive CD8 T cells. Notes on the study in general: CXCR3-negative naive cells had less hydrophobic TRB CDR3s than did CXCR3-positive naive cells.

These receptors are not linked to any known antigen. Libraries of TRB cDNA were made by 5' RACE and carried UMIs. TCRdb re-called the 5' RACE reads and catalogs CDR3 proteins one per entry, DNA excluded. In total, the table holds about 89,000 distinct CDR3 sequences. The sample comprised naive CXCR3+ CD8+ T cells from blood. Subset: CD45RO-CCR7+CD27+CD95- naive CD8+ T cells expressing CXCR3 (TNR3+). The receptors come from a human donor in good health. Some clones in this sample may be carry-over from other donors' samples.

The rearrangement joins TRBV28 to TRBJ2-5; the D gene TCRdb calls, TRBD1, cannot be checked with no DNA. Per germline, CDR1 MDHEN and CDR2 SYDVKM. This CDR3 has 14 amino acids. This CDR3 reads CASSLGTGRETQYF.

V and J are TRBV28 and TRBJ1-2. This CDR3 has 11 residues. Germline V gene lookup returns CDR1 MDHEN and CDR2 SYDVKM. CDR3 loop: CASSLSTGYTF.

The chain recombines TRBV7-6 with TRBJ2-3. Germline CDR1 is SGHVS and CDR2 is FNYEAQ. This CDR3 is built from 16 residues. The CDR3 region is CASSSRLAASTDTQYF.

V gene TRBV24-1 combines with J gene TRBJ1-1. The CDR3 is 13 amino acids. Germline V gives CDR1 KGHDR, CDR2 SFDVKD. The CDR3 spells CATSDRYSSEAFF.

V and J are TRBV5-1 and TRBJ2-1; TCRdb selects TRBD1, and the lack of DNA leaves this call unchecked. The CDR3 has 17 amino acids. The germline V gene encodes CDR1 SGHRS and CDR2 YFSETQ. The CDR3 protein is CASWDRGRSSSYNEQFF.

The chain's CDR3 is CASRHQGSSYEQYF. This chain joins TRBV28 and TRBJ2-7; the D call of TRBD1 rests on TCRdb alone, since no DNA is present to check it. The CDR3 spans 14 residues. CDR1 is MDHEN and CDR2 is SYDVKM in the germline V gene.

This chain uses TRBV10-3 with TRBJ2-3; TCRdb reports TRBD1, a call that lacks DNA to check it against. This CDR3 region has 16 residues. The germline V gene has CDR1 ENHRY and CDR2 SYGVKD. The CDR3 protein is CAISEPGTGWTDTQYF.

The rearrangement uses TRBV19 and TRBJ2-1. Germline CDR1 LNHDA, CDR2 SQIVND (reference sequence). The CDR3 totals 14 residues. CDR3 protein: CASSISEAYNEQFF.

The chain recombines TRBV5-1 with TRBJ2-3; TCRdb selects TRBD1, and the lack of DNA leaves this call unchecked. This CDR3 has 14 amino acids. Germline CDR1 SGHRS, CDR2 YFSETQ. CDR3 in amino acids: CASSYGQGTDTQYF.

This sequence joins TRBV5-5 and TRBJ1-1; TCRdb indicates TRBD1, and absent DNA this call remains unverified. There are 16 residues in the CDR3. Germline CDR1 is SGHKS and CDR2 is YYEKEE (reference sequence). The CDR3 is CASSSGTEIMNTEAFF.

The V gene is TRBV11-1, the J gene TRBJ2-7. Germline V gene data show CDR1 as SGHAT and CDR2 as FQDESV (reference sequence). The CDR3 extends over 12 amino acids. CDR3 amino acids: CASSFTEYEQYF. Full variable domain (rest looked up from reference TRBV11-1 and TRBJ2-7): EAEVAQSPRYKITEKSQAVAFWCDPISGHATLYWYRQILGQGPELLVQFQDESVVDDSQLPKDRFSAERLKGVDSTLKIQPAELGDSAMYLCASSFTEYEQYFGPGTRLTVT.

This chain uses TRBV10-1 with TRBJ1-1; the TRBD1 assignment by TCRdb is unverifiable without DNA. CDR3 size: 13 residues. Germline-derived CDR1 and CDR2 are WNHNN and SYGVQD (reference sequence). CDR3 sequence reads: CASMGQESAEAFF.

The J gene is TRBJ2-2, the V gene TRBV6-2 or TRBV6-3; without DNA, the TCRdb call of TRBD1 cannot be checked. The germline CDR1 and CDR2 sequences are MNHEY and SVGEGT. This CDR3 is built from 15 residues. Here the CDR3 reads CASRPGQEHTGELFF.

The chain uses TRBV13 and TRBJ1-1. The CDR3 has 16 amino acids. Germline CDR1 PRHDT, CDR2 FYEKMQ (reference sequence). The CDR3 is CASSLGLYSMNTEAFF.

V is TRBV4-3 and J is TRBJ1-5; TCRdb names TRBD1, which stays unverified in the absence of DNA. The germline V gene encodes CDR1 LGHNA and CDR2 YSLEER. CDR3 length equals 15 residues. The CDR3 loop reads CASSQLTGSNQPQHF.

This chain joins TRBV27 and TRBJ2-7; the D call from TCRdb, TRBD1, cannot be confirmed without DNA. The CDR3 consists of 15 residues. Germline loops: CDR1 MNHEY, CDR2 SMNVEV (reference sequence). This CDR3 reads CASSLQWGSSYEQYF.

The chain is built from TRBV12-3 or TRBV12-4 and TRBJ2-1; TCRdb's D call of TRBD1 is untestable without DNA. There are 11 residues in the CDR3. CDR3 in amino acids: CASGGRRGQFF.

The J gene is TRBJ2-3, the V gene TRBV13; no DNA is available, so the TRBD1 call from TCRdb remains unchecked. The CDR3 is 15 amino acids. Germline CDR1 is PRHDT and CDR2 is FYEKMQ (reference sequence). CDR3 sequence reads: CASSRPGRSTDTQYF.

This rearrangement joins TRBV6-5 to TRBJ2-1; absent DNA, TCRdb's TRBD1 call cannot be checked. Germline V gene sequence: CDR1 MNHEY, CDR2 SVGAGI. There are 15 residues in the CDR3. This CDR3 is CASSPGQNSYNEQFF.

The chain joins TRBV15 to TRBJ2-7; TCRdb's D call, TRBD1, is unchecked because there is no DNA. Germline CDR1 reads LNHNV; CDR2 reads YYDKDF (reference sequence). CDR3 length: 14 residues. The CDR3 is CATSRDPGLYEQYF.

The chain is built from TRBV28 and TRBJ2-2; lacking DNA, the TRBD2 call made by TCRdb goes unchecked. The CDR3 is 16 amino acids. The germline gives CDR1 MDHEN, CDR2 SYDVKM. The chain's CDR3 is CASSYLAATNTGELFF.

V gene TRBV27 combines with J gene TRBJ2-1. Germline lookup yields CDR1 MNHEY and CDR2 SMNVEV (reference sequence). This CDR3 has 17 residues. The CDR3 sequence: CASSLSRAASSYNEQLF.

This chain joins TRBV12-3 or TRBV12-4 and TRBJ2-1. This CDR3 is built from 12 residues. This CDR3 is CASSLPDLVEFF.

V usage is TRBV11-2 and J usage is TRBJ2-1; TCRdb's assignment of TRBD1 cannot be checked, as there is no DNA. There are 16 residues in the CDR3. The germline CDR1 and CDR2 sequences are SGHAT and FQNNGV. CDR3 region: CASSLAGAGIHNEQFF.

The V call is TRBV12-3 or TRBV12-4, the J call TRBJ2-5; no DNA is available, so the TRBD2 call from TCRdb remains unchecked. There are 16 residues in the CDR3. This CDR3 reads CASSRYLAGGKETQYF.

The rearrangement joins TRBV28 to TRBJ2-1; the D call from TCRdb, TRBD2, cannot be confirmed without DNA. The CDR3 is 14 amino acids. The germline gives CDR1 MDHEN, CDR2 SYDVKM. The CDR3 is CASSSPRGGYEQFF.

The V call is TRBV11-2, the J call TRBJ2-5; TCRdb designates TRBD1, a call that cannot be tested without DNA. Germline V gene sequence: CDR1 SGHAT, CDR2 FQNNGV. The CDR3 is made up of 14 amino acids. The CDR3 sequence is CASSLFQGAKTQYF.

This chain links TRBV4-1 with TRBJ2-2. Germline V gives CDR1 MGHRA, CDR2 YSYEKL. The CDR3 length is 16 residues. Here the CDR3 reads CASSQVRQIPTGELFF.

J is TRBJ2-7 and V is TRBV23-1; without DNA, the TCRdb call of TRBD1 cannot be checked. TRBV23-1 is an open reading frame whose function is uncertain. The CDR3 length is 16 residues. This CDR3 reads CASSYPRDRGPYEQYF.